This T cell receptor beta chain was captured by sequencing in a study of identical twins. Whole-study results and caveats: Potential partial confounding of zero-insertion analyses by invariant MAIT and iNKT cells was noted.

Of note for this clonotype: Its target is not known.

A single record per CDR3 protein comes from TCRdb applying MiXCR to the 5' RACE reads. Of 450,000 or so distinct CDR3 sequences in the sample, approximately 25% are singletons; the top ten hold about 2.7%. The same data also contributed to another study, on T cells expressing NK-cell markers. That study adds: The share of CD8+ T cells held by dominant NKG2C+ clonotypes was about 1.0-8% in 5 or 6 donors.

The sequenced material came from CD4+ T cells sorted from blood. The source of this sequence is a young woman in good health.

Written as DNA, the CDR3 is TGTGCCAGCACATACTCTGATACGCAGTATTTT. Amino acid sequence: CASTYSDTQYF. This sequence joins TRBV2 and TRBJ2-3, with no clear D. The CDR3 is 11 residues long. Germline values: CDR1 SNHLY, CDR2 FYNNEI. Trimming cost V 7 bases and J 6 bases, with 8 bases left between them. The variable domain in full, with the rest retrieved from reference TRBV2 and TRBJ2-3, is EPEVTQTPSHQVTQMGQEVILRCVPISNHLYFYWYRQILGQKVEFLVSFYNNEISEKSEIFDDQFSVERPDGSNFTLKIRSTKLEDSAMYFCASTYSDTQYFGPGTRLTVL.